Listed here are 18 T cell receptor beta chains from one sample, sequenced in a study of blood T cells in healthy people across ages. Using a J-beta primer mix together with a sample-barcoded 5' primer, a second PCR was run for roughly 7 to 11 cycles. TCRdb fed the 5' RACE reads into MiXCR, producing one record per CDR3 protein. The table records approximately 2,000,000 distinct CDR3 sequences, 30% to 40% of them present only once. The specimen sequenced was blood. These receptors originate from a human donor in good health.

The V call is TRBV12-3 or TRBV12-4, the J call TRBJ1-4; D uncertain. The CDR3 is 18 residues long. V lost 5 bases, J lost 0 bases, and 19 bases lay in between. CDR3 coding DNA: TGTGCCAGCAGTCTGGGCCTCGTTCAAGGTGCAACTAATGAAAAACTGTTTTTT. The encoded protein is CASSLGLVQGATNEKLFF.

As regards this clonotype: A much bigger clone sits one base away, suggesting this may be a read error. The rearrangement uses TRBV5-1 and TRBJ2-1; D gene unclear. Germline CDR1 reads SGHRS; CDR2 reads YFSETQ. The CDR3 extends over 12 amino acids. Between the trimmed V and J ends, which lost 3 bases and 7 bases, there was a span of 8 bases. CDR3 DNA sequence: TGCGCCAGCAGCTGTCCAGAGAATGAGCAGTTCTTC. Translated, it gives CASSCPENEQFF.

This clonotype was observed a handful of times. This chain joins TRBV5-1 and TRBJ2-5; the D gene is possibly TRBD1 (5 bases). V lost 6 bases and J 0 bases, leaving 6 bases between the germline ends. The CDR3 extends over 12 amino acids. CDR1 SGHRS and CDR2 YFSETQ come from the germline V gene. CDR3 DNA: TGCGCCAGCACGACAGACCAAGAGACCCAGTACTTC. This translates into CASTTDQETQYF.

The genes are TRBV7-2 and TRBJ1-2; D not resolved. The V end lost 7 bases, the J end lost 1 base, and 13 bases lay between the germline ends. CDR3 length equals 14 residues. Germline V CDR1 and CDR2: SGHTA, FQGNSA. CDR3 amino acids: CASNFDRVNYGYTF. The CDR3 nucleotides are TGTGCCAGCAACTTCGACCGGGTTAACTATGGCTACACCTTC.

A word on this clonotype: Germline is not matched at one junction end, which may reflect a read error. The J gene is TRBJ1-5, the V gene TRBV29-1, with D tentatively TRBD1 (6 bases). Germline values: CDR1 SQVTM, CDR2 ANQGSEA. The CDR3 length is 13 residues. CDR3 sequence: CGVGGGMGQPQHF. The CDR3 DNA reads TGCGGCGTGGGTGGGGGCATGGGTCAGCCCCAGCATTTT.

As regards this clonotype: One end of the junction is discordant with germline, which a read error may explain. This chain joins TRBV3-1 and TRBJ2-5; D is unclear. This CDR3 contains 12 residues. Germline loops: CDR1 LGHDT, CDR2 YNNKEL (reference sequence). As DNA, the CDR3 is TGTACCAGCAGCCAAGATGCAGAGACCCAGTACTTC. Its protein product is CTSSQDAETQYF.

The sample holds a few counts of this clonotype. The chain has TRBV7-6 and TRBJ1-6; unclear D gene. The CDR3 extends over 16 amino acids. CDR1 and CDR2 from the germline V gene are SGHVS and FNYEAQ. V was shortened by 5 bases and J by 7 bases, with 18 bases between the two germline ends. The DNA for the CDR3 is TGTGCCAGCAGCCCCCGGGTCGTGGGTGTAAATTCACCCCTCCACTTT. Its protein is CASSPRVVGVNSPLHF.

In this sample, this clonotype turned up a few times. V is TRBV19 and J is TRBJ1-2; 7 bases agree with TRBD1. J was trimmed by 7 bases and V by 8 bases; bases with no gene match: 7. This CDR3 is 12 amino acids long. The germline V gene has CDR1 LNHDA and CDR2 SQIVND (reference sequence). The CDR3 DNA reads TGTGCCAGTCACCAGGGGGTTTCTGGCTACACCTTC. This translates into CASHQGVSGYTF. The full variable domain, completed using reference TRBV19 and TRBJ1-2, is DGGITQSPKYLFRKEGQNVTLSCEQNLNHDAMYWYRQDPGQGLRLIYYSQIVNDFQKGDIAEGYSVSREKKESFPLTVTSAQKNPTAFYLCASHQGVSGYTFGSGTRLTVV.

This chain links TRBV12-5 with TRBJ2-7; D is uncertain. With 5 bases removed from V and 1 base from J, the gap between germline ends came to 6 bases. From germline, CDR1 is LGHNT and CDR2 FRNRAP. The CDR3 covers 12 residues. CDR3 coding DNA: TGTGCTAGTGGTCCTTCGTCCTACGAGCAGTACTTC. This gives the protein CASGPSSYEQYF.

The CDR3 protein is CASSRTERITNEQFF. CDR3 DNA sequence: TGTGCCAGCAGCCGGACGGAGAGAATTACCAATGAGCAGTTCTTC. The chain links TRBV6-6 to TRBJ2-1; D is unclear. This CDR3 spans 15 amino acids. V gave up 6 bases and J gave up 6 bases, with 18 bases separating them. Germline CDR1 and CDR2: MNHNY and SVGAGI (reference sequence).

CDR3 amino acids: CASRVTGGVFPGRSYEQYF. The CDR3 DNA follows: TGCGCCAGCAGAGTAACAGGAGGTGTCTTCCCGGGCCGATCCTACGAGCAGTACTTC. J is TRBJ2-7 and V is TRBV5-1; D possibly uses TRBD1 or TRBD2 (5 bases each). The germline V and J ends were trimmed by 5 bases and 1 base, with 28 bases remaining between them. Germline V gene lookup returns CDR1 SGHRS and CDR2 YFSETQ. This CDR3 spans 19 amino acids. Variable domain in full (rest from reference TRBV5-1 and TRBJ2-7): KAGVTQTPRYLIKTRGQQVTLSCSPISGHRSVSWYQQTPGQGLQFLFEYFSETQRNKGNFPGRFSGRQFSNSRSEMNVSTLELGDSALYLCASRVTGGVFPGRSYEQYFGPGTRLTVT.

Only a few counts were recorded for this clonotype. DNA for the CDR3: TGTGCCAGCAGCAACGGACAGACAGAGACCCAGTACTTC. Translated, it gives CASSNGQTETQYF. The rearrangement uses TRBV7-3 and TRBJ2-5; maybe TRBD1 (6 bases). The CDR3 contains 13 residues. CDR1 and CDR2 from the germline V gene are SGHTA and FQGTGA. V shed 5 bases and J shed 4 bases, with 11 bases lying between them.

This clonotype was detected a few times. This sequence joins TRBV5-5 and TRBJ1-4; TRBD1 agrees at 7 bases. This CDR3 is built from 15 residues. The V gene end was trimmed by 0 bases and the J gene end by 8 bases; junction bases not matched to a gene: 7. The germline V gene has CDR1 SGHKS and CDR2 YYEKEE (reference sequence). In DNA, the CDR3 is TGTGCCAGCAGCTTGGCCTCACAGGGGACGGAAAAACTGTTTTTT. The encoded protein is CASSLASQGTEKLFF.

The V gene is TRBV4-3, the J gene TRBJ2-1; 10 bases fit TRBD2. J lost 6 bases, V lost 4 bases, and 3 bases had no gene match. The germline gives CDR1 LGHNA, CDR2 YSLEER. The CDR3 totals 14 residues. The CDR3, as DNA: TGCGCCAGCAGCCGCAGCGGGGGGGCCAATGAGCAGTTCTTC. Encoded protein: CASSRSGGANEQFF.

V is TRBV7-2 and J is TRBJ2-1, with 7 bases fitting TRBD1. The CDR3 has 14 amino acids. V lost 3 bases to trimming and J lost 5 bases; unmatched junction nucleotides: 4. Looked up from germline, CDR1 is SGHTA and CDR2 is FQGNSA. CDR3 in DNA: TGTGCCAGCAGCTTCTCGACAGGGAACAATGAGCAGTTCTTC. Encoded protein: CASSFSTGNNEQFF.

V usage is TRBV7-2 and J usage is TRBJ2-4; 10 bases match TRBD2. The DNA end is a closer match to TRBJ2-7, so the J assignment may be wrong. Germline lookup yields CDR1 SGHTA and CDR2 FQGNSA. This CDR3 spans 15 amino acids. The CDR3 here is CASSVRAGGFYEQYF. DNA for the CDR3: TGTGCCAGCAGCGTTAGAGCGGGGGGGTTCTACGAGCAGTACTTC.

The chain is built from TRBV15 and TRBJ2-3; tentatively, D is TRBD2 (5 bases). The CDR3 extends over 13 amino acids. Germline CDR1 LNHNV, CDR2 YYDKDF (reference sequence). The V end lost 4 bases, the J end lost 6 bases, and 11 bases lay between the germline ends. CDR3 protein: CATSTGVVDTQYF. For the CDR3, the DNA is TGTGCCACCAGCACCGGGGTGGTGGATACGCAGTATTTT. The whole variable domain, remainder taken from reference TRBV15 and TRBJ2-3, is DAMVIQNPRYQVTQFGKPVTLSCSQTLNHNVMYWYQQKSSQAPKLLFHYYDKDFNNEADTPDNFQSRRPNTSFCFLDIRSPGLGDTAMYLCATSTGVVDTQYFGPGTRLTVL.

The chain uses TRBV11-3 and TRBJ1-1; D gene unclear. This CDR3 comprises 14 residues. The germline V gene encodes CDR1 SGHNT and CDR2 YENEEA. V was trimmed by 8 bases and J by 2 bases, leaving 15 bases between them. The CDR3 loop reads CASGEVSENTEAFF. The CDR3 bases are TGTGCCAGCGGGGAGGTATCAGAAAACACTGAAGCTTTCTTT.